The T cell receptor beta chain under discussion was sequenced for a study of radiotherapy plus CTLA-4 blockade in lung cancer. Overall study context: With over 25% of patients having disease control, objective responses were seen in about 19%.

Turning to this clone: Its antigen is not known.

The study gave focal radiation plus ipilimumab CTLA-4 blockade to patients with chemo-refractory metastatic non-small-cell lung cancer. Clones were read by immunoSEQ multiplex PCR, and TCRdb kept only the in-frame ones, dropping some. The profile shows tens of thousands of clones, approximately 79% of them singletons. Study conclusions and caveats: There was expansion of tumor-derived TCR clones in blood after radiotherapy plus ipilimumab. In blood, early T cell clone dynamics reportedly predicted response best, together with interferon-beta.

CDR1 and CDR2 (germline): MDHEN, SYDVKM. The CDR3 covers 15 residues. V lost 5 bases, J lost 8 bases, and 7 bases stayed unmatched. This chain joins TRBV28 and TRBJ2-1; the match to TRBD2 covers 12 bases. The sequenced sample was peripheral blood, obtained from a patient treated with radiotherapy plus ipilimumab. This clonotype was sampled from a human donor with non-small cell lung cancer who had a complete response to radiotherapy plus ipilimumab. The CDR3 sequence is CASSILAGGLHEQFF. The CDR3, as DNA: TGTGCCAGCAGTATACTAGCGGGAGGTCTCCATGAGCAGTTCTTC.